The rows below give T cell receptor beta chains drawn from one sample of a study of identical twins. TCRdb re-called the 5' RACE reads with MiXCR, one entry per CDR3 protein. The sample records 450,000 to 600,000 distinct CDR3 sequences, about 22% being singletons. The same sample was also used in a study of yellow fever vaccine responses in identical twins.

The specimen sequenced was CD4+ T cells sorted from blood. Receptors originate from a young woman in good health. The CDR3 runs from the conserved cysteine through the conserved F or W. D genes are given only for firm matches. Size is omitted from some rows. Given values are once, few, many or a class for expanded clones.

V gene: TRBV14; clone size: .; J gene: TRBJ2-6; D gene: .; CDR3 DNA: TGTGCCAGCAGCCAAGTTGGGGTTACCAACGTCCTGACTTTC; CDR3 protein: CASSQVGVTNVLTF
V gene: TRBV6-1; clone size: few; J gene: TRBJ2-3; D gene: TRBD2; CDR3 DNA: TGTGCCAGCAGTAAGCGGGATTCAAGCACAGATACGCAGTATTTT; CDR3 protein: CASSKRDSSTDTQYF
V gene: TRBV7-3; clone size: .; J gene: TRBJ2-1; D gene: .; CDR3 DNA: TGTGCCAGCAGCTCGTCGACTAGTCCGGGGCAGTTCTTC; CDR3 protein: CASSSSTSPGQFF
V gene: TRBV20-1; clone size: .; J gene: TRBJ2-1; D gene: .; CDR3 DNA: TGCAGTGCTGGCAAAACCCTAAATGAGCAGTTCTTC; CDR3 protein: CSAGKTLNEQFF
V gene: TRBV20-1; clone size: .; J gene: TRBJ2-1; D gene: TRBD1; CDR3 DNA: TGCACGGCGTGGGACAGGAACTCCTACAATGAGCAGTTCTTC; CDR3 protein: CTAWDRNSYNEQFF
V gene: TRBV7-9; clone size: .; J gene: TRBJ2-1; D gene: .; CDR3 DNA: TGTGCCAGCAGCTTAAGGGAGATTTACAATGAGCAGTTCTTC; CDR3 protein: CASSLREIYNEQFF
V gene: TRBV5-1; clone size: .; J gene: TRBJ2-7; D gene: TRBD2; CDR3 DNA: TGCGCCAGCAGTTTCGGCTCCGGGACTAGCGTTCCTAGCTCCTACGAGCAGTACTTC; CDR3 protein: CASSFGSGTSVPSSYEQYF
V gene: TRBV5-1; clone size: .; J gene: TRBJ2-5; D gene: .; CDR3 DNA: TGCGCCAGCAGCCCCCGTGGAGCCCAAGAGACCCAGTACTTC; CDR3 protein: CASSPRGAQETQYF
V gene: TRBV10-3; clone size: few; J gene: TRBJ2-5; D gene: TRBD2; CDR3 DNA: TGTGCCGTCCGGACTAGCGGGAATCAAGAGACCCAGTACTTC; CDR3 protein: CAVRTSGNQETQYF
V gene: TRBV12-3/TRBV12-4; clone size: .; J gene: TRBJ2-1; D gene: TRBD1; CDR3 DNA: TGTGCCAGCAGTTTTCGACAGGGGACCTACAATGAGCAGTTCTTC; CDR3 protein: CASSFRQGTYNEQFF
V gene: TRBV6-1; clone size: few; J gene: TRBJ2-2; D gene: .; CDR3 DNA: TGTGCCAGCACCCCGGACACCTTCGGGGGGGAGCTGTTTTTT; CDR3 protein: CASTPDTFGGELFF
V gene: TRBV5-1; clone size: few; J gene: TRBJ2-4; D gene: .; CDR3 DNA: TGCGCCAGCAGCTTCGAGGGGGACCCTCTCAGGGCCAAAAACATTCAGTACTTC; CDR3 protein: CASSFEGDPLRAKNIQYF
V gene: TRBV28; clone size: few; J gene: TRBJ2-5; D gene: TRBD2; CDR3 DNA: TGTGCCAGAGGCTGGAGCGGGATTTTAGAGACCCAGTACTTC; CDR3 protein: CARGWSGILETQYF
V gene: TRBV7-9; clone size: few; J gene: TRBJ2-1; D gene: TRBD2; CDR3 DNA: TGTGCCAGCAGCCGGAGGGAGGGGCCTAGCTCCTACAATGAGCAGTTCTTC; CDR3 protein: CASSRREGPSSYNEQFF
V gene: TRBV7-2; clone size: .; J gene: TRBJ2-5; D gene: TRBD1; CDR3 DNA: TGTGCCAGCAGCTTCATAGACAGGGCGATTTGGGAGACCCAGTACTTC; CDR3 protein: CASSFIDRAIWETQYF
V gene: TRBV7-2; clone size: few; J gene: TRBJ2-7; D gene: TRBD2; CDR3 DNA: TGTGCCAGCAGCCCGACTAGCGGGAGTGTCGTTGGCGAGCAGTACTTC; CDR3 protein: CASSPTSGSVVGEQYF
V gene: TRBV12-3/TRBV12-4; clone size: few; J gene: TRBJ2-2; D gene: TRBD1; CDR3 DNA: TGTGCCAGCCTCCGGACAGGGGGCATGGCCGGGGAGCTGTTTTTT; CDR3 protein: CASLRTGGMAGELFF
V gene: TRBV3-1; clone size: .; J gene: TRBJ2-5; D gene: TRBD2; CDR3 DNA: TGTGCCAGCAGCCAAGATCTGGCGGGGGGGTCGGAGACCCAGTACTTC; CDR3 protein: CASSQDLAGGSETQYF
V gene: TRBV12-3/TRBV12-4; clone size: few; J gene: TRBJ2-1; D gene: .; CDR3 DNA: TGTGCCAGCAGTTTAGCAGGGCAGGGTAAAAAGAATGAGCAGTTCTTC; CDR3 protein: CASSLAGQGKKNEQFF
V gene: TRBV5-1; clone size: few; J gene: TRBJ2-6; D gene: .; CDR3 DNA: TGCGCCAGCAGCTTGTGGCCAGGGAATCCACCTGGGGCCAACGTCCTGACTTTC; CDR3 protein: CASSLWPGNPPGANVLTF
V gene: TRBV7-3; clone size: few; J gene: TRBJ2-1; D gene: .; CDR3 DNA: TGTGCCAGCAGCTTAAACAGGGCGGACAATGAGCAGTTCTTC; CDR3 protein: CASSLNRADNEQFF
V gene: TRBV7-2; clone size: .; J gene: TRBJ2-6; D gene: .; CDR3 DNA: TGTGCCAGCACCAACCCGGGGTTGGGGGCCAACGTCCTGACTTTC; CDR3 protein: CASTNPGLGANVLTF